The TCR beta chain under discussion was sequenced for a study of human T cells and chemical hapten exposure. TCRdb called the RACE reads again in MiXCR, with one record for every CDR3 protein. In the table there are 180,000 or so distinct CDR3 sequences, approximately 14% of which are singletons. Described time point: patch test 1, 2 weeks after DPC sensitization. Treatment described: therapeutic diphenylcyclopropenone sensitization with weekly scalp DPC. Each patch test followed a blood draw. Unmatched junction bases numbered 9, after V lost 2 bases and J lost 2 bases. This CDR3 region has 15 residues. CDR1 DFQATT and CDR2 SNEGSKA come from the germline V gene (reference sequence).

The origin of this receptor is a woman aged 25 to 45 with alopecia areata. Some clones in this sample may be carry-over from other donors' samples. The chain uses TRBV20-1 and TRBJ2-7; TRBD1 aligns across 7 bases. The sample in question was whole blood, obtained in connection with sensitization to the hapten diphenylcyclopropenone (DPC). For the CDR3, the DNA is TGCAGTGCTAGAACCCGAGAGGGGACAGCCTACGAGCAGTACTTC. This codes for CSARTREGTAYEQYF.